These T cell receptor beta chains were read from a single sample in a study of T cell changes during pregnancy in multiple sclerosis. This table comes from immunoSEQ multiplex PCR, and its TCRdb copy is limited to in-frame clones, with some not included. The sample shows roughly 39,000 clones, roughly 92% of them seen only once. The specimen was CD4+ T cells from peripheral blood mononuclear cells, collected before pregnancy. The receptors come from a female donor with multiple sclerosis, enrolled in a pregnancy study. CDR3s include the opening cysteine and the closing phenylalanine or tryptophan. The D gene is left open where the match is weak. Not all rows give a size; the values are once, few, many and, for expanded clones, a class.

d_gene: TRBD1; v_gene: TRBV19; j_gene: TRBJ1-1; abundance: NA; CDR3aa: CASTRQGNTEAFF; CDR3nt: TGTGCCAGTACCCGACAGGGGAACACTGAAGCTTTCTTT
d_gene: NA; v_gene: TRBV10-3; j_gene: TRBJ1-2; abundance: once; CDR3aa: CAISESVTPGYTF; CDR3nt: TGTGCCATCAGTGAGAGCGTCACCCCGGGCTACACCTTC
d_gene: NA; v_gene: TRBV18; j_gene: TRBJ1-5; abundance: NA; CDR3aa: CASSPGSSNQPQHF; CDR3nt: TGTGCCAGCTCACCTGGCAGTAGCAATCAGCCCCAGCATTTT
d_gene: NA; v_gene: TRBV10-3; j_gene: TRBJ2-3; abundance: NA; CDR3aa: CAISAGNPDTQYF; CDR3nt: TGTGCCATCAGTGCGGGAAACCCAGATACGCAGTATTTT
d_gene: NA; v_gene: TRBV18; j_gene: TRBJ1-1; abundance: NA; CDR3aa: CASSPVDTEAFF; CDR3nt: TGTGCCAGCTCGCCGGTCGACACTGAAGCTTTCTTT
d_gene: TRBD1; v_gene: TRBV28; j_gene: TRBJ1-2; abundance: NA; CDR3aa: CASSSWGQVDGYTF; CDR3nt: TGTGCCAGCAGTTCCTGGGGACAGGTGGATGGCTACACCTTC
d_gene: NA; v_gene: TRBV7-2; j_gene: TRBJ2-5; abundance: NA; CDR3aa: CASSSFDSTGKETQYF; CDR3nt: TGTGCCAGCAGCTCCTTCGACTCAACTGGAAAAGAGACCCAGTACTTC
d_gene: NA; v_gene: TRBV4-3; j_gene: TRBJ2-7; abundance: NA; CDR3aa: CASSQESSYEQYF; CDR3nt: TGCGCCAGCAGCCAAGAGAGCTCCTACGAGCAGTACTTC
d_gene: NA; v_gene: TRBV6-1; j_gene: TRBJ1-3; abundance: NA; CDR3aa: CASSESGRNTIYF; CDR3nt: TGTGCCAGCAGTGAGTCAGGAAGAAACACCATATATTTT
d_gene: NA; v_gene: TRBV5-8; j_gene: TRBJ2-2; abundance: NA; CDR3aa: CASSLLYGGSNTGELFF; CDR3nt: TGTGCCAGCAGCTTACTCTACGGGGGTTCGAACACCGGGGAGCTGTTTTTT
d_gene: NA; v_gene: TRBV9; j_gene: TRBJ2-7; abundance: once; CDR3aa: CASSPAMRRPSPEQYF; CDR3nt: TGTGCCAGCAGCCCCGCGATGCGGCGGCCCTCCCCCGAGCAGTACTTC